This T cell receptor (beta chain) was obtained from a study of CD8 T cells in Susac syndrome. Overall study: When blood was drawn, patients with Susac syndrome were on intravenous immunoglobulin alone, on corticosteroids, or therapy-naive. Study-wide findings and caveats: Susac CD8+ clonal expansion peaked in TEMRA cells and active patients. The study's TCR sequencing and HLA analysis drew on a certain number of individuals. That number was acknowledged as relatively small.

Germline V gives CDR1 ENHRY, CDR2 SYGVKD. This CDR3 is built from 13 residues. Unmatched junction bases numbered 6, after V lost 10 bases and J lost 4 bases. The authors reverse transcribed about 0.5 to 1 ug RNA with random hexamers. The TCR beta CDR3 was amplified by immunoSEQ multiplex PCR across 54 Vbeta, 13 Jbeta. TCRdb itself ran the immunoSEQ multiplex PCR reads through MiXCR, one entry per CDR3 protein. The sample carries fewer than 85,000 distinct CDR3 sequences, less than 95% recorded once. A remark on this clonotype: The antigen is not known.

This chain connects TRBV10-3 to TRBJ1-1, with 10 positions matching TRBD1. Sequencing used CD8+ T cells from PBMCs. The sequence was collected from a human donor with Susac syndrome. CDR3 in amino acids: CATGQGISTEAFF. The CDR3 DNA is TGTGCCACGGGACAGGGGATTTCCACTGAAGCTTTCTTT.